This T cell receptor (beta chain) came from a study of patients and donors after allogeneic stem cell transplantation. TCRdb re-derived calls from the RT-PCR reads in MiXCR, one entry per CDR3 protein. The table has 400,000 to 500,000 distinct CDR3 sequences, more than 15% seen once. Germline-derived CDR1 and CDR2 are MGHDK and SYGVNS. Unmatched junction bases numbered 5, after V lost 1 base and J lost 1 base. The length of the CDR3 is 16 residues. J is TRBJ2-3 and V is TRBV25-1, with TRBD2 matching 7 bases. This clonotype was sampled from a human donor who was either an allogeneic HSCT recipient or a stem cell or donor lymphocyte infusion donor (not recorded which). It is not recorded whose cells these are; they may come from a transplant donor. The sequenced sample was blood, either unsorted or a sorted T cell fraction (not recorded which). The CDR3 region is CASSEFASGGTDTQYF. The CDR3 region has the DNA TGTGCCAGCAGTGAATTCGCTAGCGGAGGCACAGATACGCAGTATTTT.